This is a list of T cell receptor beta chains from one sample in a study of cytomegalovirus exposure and HLA in healthy donors. Data came from immunoSEQ multiplex PCR; TCRdb stores just in-frame clones and leaves some out. This sample has 85,000 to 100,000 clones, with approximately 81% found just once. Sequencing was carried out using PBMCs. Every receptor here comes from a male donor in good health and CMV-seropositive. CDR3s include the opening cysteine and the closing phenylalanine or tryptophan. D genes are given only for firm matches. The size entry is marked missing in some rows and otherwise reads once, few, many or a size class.

V gene	J gene	D gene	clone size	CDR3 protein	CDR3 DNA
TRBV5-1	TRBJ1-3	TRBD1	NA	CASSPETGSGTIYF	TGCGCCAGCAGCCCCGAGACAGGGAGTGGCACCATATATTTT
TRBV9	TRBJ1-4	TRBD1	few	CASSGGQGVATNEKLFF	TGTGCCAGCAGCGGGGGACAGGGCGTTGCAACTAATGAAAAACTGTTTTTT
TRBV30	TRBJ1-4	TRBD1	NA	CAWSTGVYEKLFF	TGTGCCTGGAGTACAGGGGTATATGAAAAACTGTTTTTT
TRBV19	TRBJ1-1	NA	few	CASSMQGGTEAFF	TGTGCCAGTAGTATGCAGGGTGGCACTGAAGCTTTCTTT
TRBV6-5	TRBJ1-2	NA	few	CASSYTGNYGYTF	TGTGCCAGCAGTTACACAGGGAACTATGGCTACACCTTC
TRBV15	TRBJ1-2	NA	NA	CATSRDRVSGYTF	TGTGCCACCAGCAGAGATCGCGTTTCAGGCTACACCTTC
TRBV2	TRBJ2-7	TRBD1	once	CASGTANYEQYF	TGTGCCAGCGGGACAGCAAACTACGAGCAGTACTTC
TRBV2	TRBJ2-6	NA	NA	CASRPEGANVLTF	TGTGCCAGCAGGCCTGAGGGGGCCAACGTCCTGACTTTC
TRBV2	TRBJ1-2	NA	NA	CASSVDWNGYTF	TGTGCCAGCAGCGTCGACTGGAATGGCTACACCTTC
TRBV2	TRBJ2-5	TRBD2	NA	CASLKGGGALETQYF	TGTGCCAGCTTGAAGGGCGGGGGGGCCTTGGAGACCCAGTACTTC
TRBV4-3	TRBJ1-2	NA	NA	CASSRSPTGSNYGYTF	TGCGCCAGCAGCCGGTCCCCGACGGGAAGTAACTATGGCTACACCTTC
TRBV4-3	TRBJ1-6	NA	NA	CASSPQAGSPLHF	TGCGCCAGCAGCCCCCAAGCGGGTTCACCCCTCCACTTT
TRBV9	TRBJ1-5	TRBD1	NA	CASSATGGPGNQPQHF	TGTGCCAGCAGCGCCACAGGGGGCCCCGGCAATCAGCCCCAGCATTTT
TRBV4-1	TRBJ2-7	TRBD1	NA	CASSLVSQGAQAYEQYF	TGCGCCAGCAGCCTCGTTTCACAGGGGGCGCAGGCCTACGAGCAGTACTTC
TRBV5-6	TRBJ1-2	NA	NA	CASSLRGLLNYGYTF	TGTGCCAGCAGCTTAAGGGGACTCCTAAACTATGGCTACACCTTC
TRBV7-9	TRBJ1-2	NA	once	CASSLATAYGYTF	TGTGCCAGCAGCTTAGCGACTGCCTATGGCTACACCTTC
TRBV19	TRBJ1-2	NA	NA	CASRGAYGYTF	TGTGCCAGTAGGGGGGCCTATGGCTACACCTTC
TRBV4-1	TRBJ1-6	NA	NA	CASSQGGLKNSPLHF	TGCGCCAGCAGCCAGGGGGGACTGAAAAATTCACCCCTCCACTTT
TRBV29-1	TRBJ1-1	NA	NA	CSVALGLSRNTEAFF	TGCAGCGTTGCCCTCGGACTTTCCCGTAACACTGAAGCTTTCTTT
TRBV27	TRBJ2-7	TRBD1	NA	CASSETGGTGEQYF	TGTGCCAGCAGTGAAACAGGGGGCACGGGCGAGCAGTACTTC
TRBV9	TRBJ2-1	TRBD2	NA	CASSLGLAGGYNEQFF	TGTGCCAGCAGCCTCGGACTAGCGGGGGGTTACAATGAGCAGTTCTTC
TRBV9	TRBJ1-2	NA	NA	CASSEGEGQIYGYTF	TGTGCCAGCAGCGAGGGTGAAGGACAGATATATGGCTACACCTTC
TRBV9	TRBJ1-2	NA	NA	CASSVGQGTNYGYTF	TGTGCCAGCAGCGTAGGGCAGGGCACTAACTATGGCTACACCTTC
TRBV18	TRBJ1-4	TRBD1	few	CASSPTGVLEKLFF	TGTGCCAGCTCACCAACAGGGGTTCTTGAAAAACTGTTTTTT
TRBV6-9	TRBJ2-2	NA	NA	CASSYSGQDPHIGELFF	TGTGCCAGCAGTTATTCGGGGCAGGACCCACACATAGGGGAGCTGTTTTTT
TRBV19	TRBJ1-2	TRBD1	NA	CASSFGQGAYGYTF	TGTGCCAGTAGTTTCGGACAGGGGGCTTATGGCTACACCTTC
TRBV2	TRBJ2-5	TRBD1	NA	CASRVRDRGRETQYF	TGTGCCAGCAGGGTCCGGGACAGGGGGCGGGAGACCCAGTACTTC
TRBV7-6	TRBJ1-6	NA	NA	CASSLEQGHNSPLHF	TGTGCCAGCAGCTTAGAACAGGGTCATAATTCACCCCTCCACTTT
TRBV7-8	TRBJ1-6	NA	NA	CASSLVADSPLHF	TGTGCCAGCAGCTTAGTGGCGGATTCACCCCTCCACTTT
TRBV7-8	TRBJ2-2	NA	NA	CASSLEGVLGELFF	TGTGCCAGCAGCTTAGAGGGGGTTCTCGGGGAGCTGTTTTTT
TRBV5-4	TRBJ1-6	TRBD1	NA	CASSLPRQGNSPLHF	TGTGCCAGCAGCTTGCCCCGACAGGGAAATTCACCCCTCCACTTT
TRBV4-3	TRBJ2-1	NA	NA	CASSQDRTVGGGLNEQFF	TGCGCCAGCAGCCAAGATAGGACGGTTGGGGGGGGCCTAAATGAGCAGTTCTTC
TRBV5-1	TRBJ1-2	NA	once	CASSDQGVYGYTF	TGCGCCAGCAGCGACCAGGGCGTCTATGGCTACACCTTC
TRBV18	TRBJ2-7	TRBD2	NA	CASRTSGGFEQYF	TGTGCCAGCCGGACTAGCGGGGGGTTCGAGCAGTACTTC
TRBV2	TRBJ1-2	NA	NA	CASSAGTENYGYTF	TGTGCCAGCAGTGCCGGGACTGAAAACTATGGCTACACCTTC
TRBV18	TRBJ1-1	TRBD1	NA	CANRQGPDTEAFF	TGTGCCAATAGACAGGGTCCCGACACTGAAGCTTTCTTT
TRBV2	TRBJ1-2	TRBD1	NA	CATPGQGITNYGYTF	TGTGCCACACCGGGACAGGGAATTACTAACTATGGCTACACCTTC
TRBV6-6	TRBJ1-5	NA	few	CASSPSTVNQPQHF	TGTGCCAGCAGTCCATCGACAGTCAATCAGCCCCAGCATTTT
TRBV11-2	TRBJ2-7	NA	once	CASSLLAQGLGEQYF	TGTGCCAGCAGCTTATTGGCACAGGGTTTGGGCGAGCAGTACTTC
TRBV4-3	TRBJ1-6	TRBD1	NA	CASSQGAGGNSPLHF	TGCGCCAGCAGCCAAGGGGCAGGGGGTAATTCACCCCTCCACTTT
TRBV30	TRBJ1-1	TRBD1	NA	CAWSGQGNTEAFF	TGTGCCTGGTCTGGACAGGGGAACACTGAAGCTTTCTTT
TRBV5-3	TRBJ1-2	NA	NA	CARSRGRGGDRYGYTF	TGTGCCAGAAGCCGGGGGAGAGGAGGCGACCGCTATGGCTACACCTTC
TRBV4-3	TRBJ2-5	NA	NA	CASSQRGGETQYF	TGCGCCAGCAGCCAGAGGGGGGGGGAGACCCAGTACTTC
TRBV14	TRBJ2-5	NA	NA	CASSQADSIQETQYF	TGTGCCAGCAGCCAAGCCGACAGTATACAAGAGACCCAGTACTTC
TRBV11-1	TRBJ2-5	NA	NA	CASTLVALVEETQYF	TGTGCCAGCACTTTAGTGGCACTAGTGGAGGAGACCCAGTACTTC
TRBV5-1	TRBJ1-1	NA	NA	CASSLATQRGTEAFF	TGCGCCAGCAGCTTGGCCACCCAGAGGGGGACTGAAGCTTTCTTT
TRBV9	TRBJ1-2	TRBD1	NA	CASSATDRGRNYGYTF	TGTGCCAGCAGCGCCACCGACAGGGGGCGAAACTATGGCTACACCTTC
TRBV6-5	TRBJ2-2	NA	NA	CASSYSRNTGELFF	TGTGCCAGCAGTTACTCGAGGAACACCGGGGAGCTGTTTTTT
TRBV5-1	TRBJ1-1	NA	NA	CASSLDRVRGTEAFF	TGCGCCAGCAGCTTGGACAGGGTACGGGGCACTGAAGCTTTCTTT
TRBV29-1	TRBJ2-3	NA	NA	CSVTPFSTDTQYF	TGCAGCGTGACACCATTTAGCACAGATACGCAGTATTTT
TRBV30	TRBJ1-4	NA	NA	CAWSVGSTNEKLFF	TGTGCCTGGAGTGTTGGTAGCACTAATGAAAAACTGTTTTTT
TRBV6-1	TRBJ1-1	NA	NA	CASISGAAGNTEAFF	TGTGCCAGCATTTCAGGCGCCGCGGGTAACACTGAAGCTTTCTTT
TRBV5-8	TRBJ1-6	NA	NA	CASSIKTIGYNSPLHF	TGTGCCAGCAGCATCAAGACGATCGGGTATAATTCACCCCTCCACTTT
TRBV19	TRBJ2-1	NA	once	CASSSRGYNEQFF	TGTGCCAGTAGTTCCCGGGGTTACAATGAGCAGTTCTTC
TRBV5-4	TRBJ1-1	NA	NA	CASSLNLFTEAFF	TGTGCCAGCAGCTTGAATCTGTTCACTGAAGCTTTCTTT